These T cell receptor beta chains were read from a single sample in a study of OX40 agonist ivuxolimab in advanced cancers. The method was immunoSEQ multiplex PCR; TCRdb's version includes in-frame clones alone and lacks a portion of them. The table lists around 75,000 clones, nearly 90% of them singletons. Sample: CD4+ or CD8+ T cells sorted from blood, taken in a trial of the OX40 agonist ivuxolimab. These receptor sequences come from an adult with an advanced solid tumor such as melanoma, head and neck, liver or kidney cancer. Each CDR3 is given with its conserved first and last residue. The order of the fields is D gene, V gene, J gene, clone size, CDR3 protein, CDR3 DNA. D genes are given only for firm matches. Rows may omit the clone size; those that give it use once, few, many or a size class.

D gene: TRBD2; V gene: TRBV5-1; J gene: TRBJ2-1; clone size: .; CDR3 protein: CASSLGLAGGHSSYNEQFF; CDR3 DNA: TGCGCCAGCAGCTTGGGACTAGCGGGAGGTCATAGCTCCTACAATGAGCAGTTCTTC
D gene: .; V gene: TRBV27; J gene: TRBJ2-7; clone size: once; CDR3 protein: CASRGRRGFSYEQYF; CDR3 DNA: TGTGCCAGCAGGGGGAGGAGGGGGTTCTCCTACGAGCAGTACTTC
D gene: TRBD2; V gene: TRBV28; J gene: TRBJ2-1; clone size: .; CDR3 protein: CASSPPTSGRAGEQFF; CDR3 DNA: TGTGCCAGCAGTCCTCCAACTAGCGGGAGGGCCGGGGAGCAGTTCTTC
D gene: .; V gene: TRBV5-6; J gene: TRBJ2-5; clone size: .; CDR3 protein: CASSSGGPGPGAQYF; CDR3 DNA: TGTGCCAGCAGCTCCGGGGGACCAGGCCCTGGGGCCCAGTACTTC
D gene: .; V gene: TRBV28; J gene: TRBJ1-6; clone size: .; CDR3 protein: CASSPPIHSYNSPLHF; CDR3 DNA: TGTGCCAGCAGTCCCCCGATCCACTCCTATAATTCACCCCTCCACTTT
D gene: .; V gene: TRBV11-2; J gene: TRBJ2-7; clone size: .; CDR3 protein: CASSLGSRVPRSEQYF; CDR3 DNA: TGTGCCAGCAGCTTAGGGTCCAGGGTTCCCCGCTCCGAGCAGTACTTC
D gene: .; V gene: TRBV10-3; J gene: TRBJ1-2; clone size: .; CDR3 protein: CAIWQVNYGYTF; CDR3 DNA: TGTGCCATCTGGCAAGTTAACTATGGCTACACCTTC
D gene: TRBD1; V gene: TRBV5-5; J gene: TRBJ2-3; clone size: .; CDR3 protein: CASSLDYRGDTQYF; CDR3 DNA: TGTGCCAGCAGCTTGGACTACAGGGGAGATACGCAGTATTTT
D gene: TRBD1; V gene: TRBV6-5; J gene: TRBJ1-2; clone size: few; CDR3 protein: CASSRSDRGDYGYTF; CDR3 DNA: TGTGCCAGCAGTCGGTCGGACAGGGGTGACTATGGCTACACCTTC
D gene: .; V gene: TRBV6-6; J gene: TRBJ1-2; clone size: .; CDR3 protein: CASGPNVQGAAGYTF; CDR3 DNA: TGTGCCAGCGGCCCCAACGTGCAGGGAGCTGCTGGCTACACCTTC
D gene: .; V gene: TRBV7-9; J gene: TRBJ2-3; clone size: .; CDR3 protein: CASSAPSTSTDTQYF; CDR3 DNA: TGTGCCAGCAGCGCCCCGAGTACTAGCACAGATACGCAGTATTTT
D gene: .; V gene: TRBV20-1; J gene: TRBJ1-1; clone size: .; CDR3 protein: CSANRDTEAFF; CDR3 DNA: TGCAGTGCTAACAGGGACACTGAAGCTTTCTTT
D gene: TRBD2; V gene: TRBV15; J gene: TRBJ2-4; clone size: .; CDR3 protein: CATSREPGLAGFLAKNIQYF; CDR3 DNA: TGTGCCACCAGCAGAGAACCGGGACTAGCGGGATTTTTAGCCAAAAACATTCAGTACTTC
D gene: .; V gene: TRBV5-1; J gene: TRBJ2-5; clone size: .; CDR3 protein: CASSTVDRWETQYF; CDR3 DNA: TGCGCCAGCAGCACTGTCGACAGGTGGGAGACCCAGTACTTC
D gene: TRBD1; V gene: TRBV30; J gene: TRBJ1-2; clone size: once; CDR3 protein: CAWNLDRGYGYTF; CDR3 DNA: TGTGCCTGGAACCTGGACAGGGGGTATGGCTACACCTTC
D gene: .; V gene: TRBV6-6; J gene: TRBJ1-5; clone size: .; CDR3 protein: CAAGPSLSQPQHF; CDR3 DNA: TGTGCCGCCGGACCGTCTTTGAGTCAGCCCCAGCATTTT
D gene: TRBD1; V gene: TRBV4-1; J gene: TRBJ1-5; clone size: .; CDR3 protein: CASSRPDRGNQPQHF; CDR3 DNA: TGCGCCAGCAGCCGCCCGGACAGGGGGAATCAGCCCCAGCATTTT
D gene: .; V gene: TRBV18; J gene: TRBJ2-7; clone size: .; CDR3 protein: CASSPPNKPYEQYF; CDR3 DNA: TGTGCCAGCTCACCCCCCAATAAACCTTACGAGCAGTACTTC
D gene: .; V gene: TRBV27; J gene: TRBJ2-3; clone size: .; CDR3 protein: CASRGRGARTDTQYF; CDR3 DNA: TGTGCCAGCCGAGGCCGAGGAGCTCGCACAGATACGCAGTATTTT
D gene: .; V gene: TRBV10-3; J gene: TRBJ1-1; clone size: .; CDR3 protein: CASRGGKDTEAFF; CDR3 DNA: TGTGCCTCGAGGGGGGGGAAGGACACTGAAGCTTTCTTT
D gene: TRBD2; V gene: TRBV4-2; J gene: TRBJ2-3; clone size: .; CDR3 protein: CASSQVAGGTDTQYF; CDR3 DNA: TGTGCCAGCAGCCAAGTAGCGGGAGGCACAGATACGCAGTATTTT
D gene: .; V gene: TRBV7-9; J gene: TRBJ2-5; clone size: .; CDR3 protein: CASSSRATQETQYF; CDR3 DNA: TGTGCCAGCAGCTCACGCGCGACCCAAGAGACCCAGTACTTC
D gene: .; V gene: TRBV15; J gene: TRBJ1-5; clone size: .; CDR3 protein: CATRLSRGSNQPQHF; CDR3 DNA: TGTGCCACCAGGCTAAGCAGGGGTAGCAATCAGCCCCAGCATTTT
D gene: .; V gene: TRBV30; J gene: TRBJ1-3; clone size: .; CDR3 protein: CAWSGVLGNTIYF; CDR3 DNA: TGTGCCTGGAGTGGGGTCCTCGGGAACACCATATATTTT
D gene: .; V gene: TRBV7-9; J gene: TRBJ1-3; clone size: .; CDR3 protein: CASSLAVDYSGNTIYF; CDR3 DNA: TGTGCCAGCAGCTTAGCGGTGGATTACTCTGGAAACACCATATATTTT
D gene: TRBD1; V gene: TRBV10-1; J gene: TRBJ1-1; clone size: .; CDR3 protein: CASSHGQGRRTEAFF; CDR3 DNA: TGCGCCAGCAGCCACGGACAGGGAAGACGAACTGAAGCTTTCTTT
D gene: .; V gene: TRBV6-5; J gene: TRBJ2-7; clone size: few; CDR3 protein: CASSWGYPYEQYF; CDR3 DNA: TGTGCCAGCAGTTGGGGCTACCCCTACGAGCAGTACTTC
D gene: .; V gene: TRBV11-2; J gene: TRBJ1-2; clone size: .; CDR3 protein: CASSPLSTRDFRNYGYTF; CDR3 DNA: TGTGCCAGCAGCCCATTGTCAACCAGGGACTTCAGGAACTATGGCTACACCTTC
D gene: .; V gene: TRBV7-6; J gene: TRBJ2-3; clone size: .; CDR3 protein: CASSLPGLAPSYF; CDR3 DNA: TGTGCCAGCAGCTTACCAGGGCTAGCCCCCTCGTATTTT